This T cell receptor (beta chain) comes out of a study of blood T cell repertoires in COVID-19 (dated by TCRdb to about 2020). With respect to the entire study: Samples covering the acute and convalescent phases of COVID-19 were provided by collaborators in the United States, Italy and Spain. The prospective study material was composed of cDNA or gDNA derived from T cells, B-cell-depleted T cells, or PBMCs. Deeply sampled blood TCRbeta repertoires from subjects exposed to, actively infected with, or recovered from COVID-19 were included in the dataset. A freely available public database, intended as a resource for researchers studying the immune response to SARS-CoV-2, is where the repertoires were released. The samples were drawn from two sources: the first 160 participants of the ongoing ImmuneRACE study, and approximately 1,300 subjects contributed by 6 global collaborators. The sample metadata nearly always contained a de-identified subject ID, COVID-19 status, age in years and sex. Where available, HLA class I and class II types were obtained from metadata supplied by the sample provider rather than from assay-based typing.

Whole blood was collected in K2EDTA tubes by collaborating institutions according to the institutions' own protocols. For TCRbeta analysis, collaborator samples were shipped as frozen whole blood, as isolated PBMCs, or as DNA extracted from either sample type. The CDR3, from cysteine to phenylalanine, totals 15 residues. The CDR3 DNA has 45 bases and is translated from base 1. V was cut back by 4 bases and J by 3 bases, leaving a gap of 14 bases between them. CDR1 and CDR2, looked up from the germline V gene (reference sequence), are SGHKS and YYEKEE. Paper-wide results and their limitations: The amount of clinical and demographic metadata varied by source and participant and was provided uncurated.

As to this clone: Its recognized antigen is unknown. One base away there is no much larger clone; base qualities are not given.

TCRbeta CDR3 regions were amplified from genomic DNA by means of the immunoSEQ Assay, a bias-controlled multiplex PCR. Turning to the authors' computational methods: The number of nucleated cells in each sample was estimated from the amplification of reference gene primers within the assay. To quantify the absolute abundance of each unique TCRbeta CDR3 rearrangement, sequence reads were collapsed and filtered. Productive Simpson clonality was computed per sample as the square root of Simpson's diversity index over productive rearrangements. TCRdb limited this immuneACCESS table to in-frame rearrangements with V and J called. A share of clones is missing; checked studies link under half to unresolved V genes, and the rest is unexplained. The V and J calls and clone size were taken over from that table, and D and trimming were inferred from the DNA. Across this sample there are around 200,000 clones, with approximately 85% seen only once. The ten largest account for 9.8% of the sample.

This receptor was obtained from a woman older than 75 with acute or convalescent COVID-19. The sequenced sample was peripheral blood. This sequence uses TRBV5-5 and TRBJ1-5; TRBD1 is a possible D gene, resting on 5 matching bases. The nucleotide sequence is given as TGTGCCAGCAGCCCAGCAGGGAACTACAATCAGCCCCAGCATTTT. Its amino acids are CASSPAGNYNQPQHF.